This T cell receptor (beta chain) was captured by sequencing in a study of T cells in Graves' hyperthyroidism and ophthalmopathy. Points from the study as a whole: In the blood, most expanded thyroid clonotypes above 0.001 appeared as well.

Researchers took RNA transcripts and amplified the TCR beta CDR3 regions from them. TCR CDR3 regions were first amplified by RT-PCR with HTBI primers. TCRdb itself ran the multiplex PCR reads through MiXCR, one entry per CDR3 protein. The profile shows around 100,000 distinct CDR3 sequences, approximately 48% of them singletons. At least ten counts were recorded for this clonotype. As yet, its antigen is unknown. The germline V gene has CDR1 SGHDN and CDR2 FVKESK. V was pared by 3 bases and J by 6 bases, with 8 bases of the junction left unmatched. This CDR3 has 15 amino acids. A lack of ophthalmopathy progression within 18 months defined stable Graves' hyperthyroidism. Patients aged 18 to 65 had newly diagnosed hyperthyroidism of under 2 months' duration.

Input material: blood. The chain is built from TRBV14 and TRBJ2-7, with 10 bases identical to TRBD2. The clonotype comes from a man aged 35 to 55 with Graves' hyperthyroidism. CDR3: CASSQFPSGRGEQYF. CDR3 sequence (DNA): TGTGCCAGCAGCCAGTTTCCTAGCGGGAGAGGCGAGCAGTACTTC. The full variable domain, with the rest looked up from reference TRBV14 and TRBJ2-7, is EAGVTQFPSHSVIEKGQTVTLRCDPISGHDNLYWYRRVMGKEIKFLLHFVKESKQDESGMPNNRFLAERTGGTYSTLKVQPAELEDSGVYFCASSQFPSGRGEQYFGPGTRLTVT.